This paragraph covers one T cell receptor beta chain sequence. Its antigen is still unknown. A J-beta primer mix and a sample-barcoded 5' primer were used in a second PCR of about 7 to 12 cycles. TCRdb re-called the 5' RACE reads with MiXCR, one entry per CDR3 protein. The sample contains roughly 680,000 distinct CDR3 sequences, 49% of which appear only once. Researchers report isolating at least 7 million PBMCs per sample. The entry originates in a study of blood T cells in healthy people across ages. CDR3 size: 15 residues. The germline CDR1 and CDR2 sequences are KGHDR and SFDVKD. Trimming at V came to 7 bases and at J to 4 bases, leaving 6 bases not matched to a gene. Findings and limits, study-wide: Per million T cells, TCR beta diversity dropped roughly linearly as age increased.

The sequence came from a woman in her fifties or sixties in good health. Material for sequencing was blood. The chain combines TRBV24-1 with TRBJ2-1; 10 nucleotides align to TRBD2. For the CDR3, the DNA is TGTGCCACCAGGGACAGCGGGGGGGGATACAATGAGCAGTTCTTC. Residues: CATRDSGGGYNEQFF.